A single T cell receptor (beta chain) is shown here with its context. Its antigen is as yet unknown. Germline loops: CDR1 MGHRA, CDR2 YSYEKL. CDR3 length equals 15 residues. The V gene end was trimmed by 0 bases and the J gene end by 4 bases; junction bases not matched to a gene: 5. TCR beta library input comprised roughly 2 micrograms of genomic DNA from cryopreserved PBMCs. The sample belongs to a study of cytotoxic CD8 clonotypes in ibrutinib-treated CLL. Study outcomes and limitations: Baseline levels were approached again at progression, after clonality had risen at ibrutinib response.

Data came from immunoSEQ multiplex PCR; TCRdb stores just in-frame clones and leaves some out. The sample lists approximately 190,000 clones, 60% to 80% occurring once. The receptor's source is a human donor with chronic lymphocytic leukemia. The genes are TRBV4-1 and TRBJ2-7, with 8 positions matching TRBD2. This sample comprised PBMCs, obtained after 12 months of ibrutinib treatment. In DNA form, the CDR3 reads TGCGCCAGCAGCCAAGATCGAGGCGGGGGGTACGAGCAGTACTTC. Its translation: CASSQDRGGGYEQYF.